Sequencing of this TCR beta chain was carried out in a study of cytomegalovirus exposure and HLA in healthy donors. The overall study: Early released data had around 89 million unique TCRs, all coming from HLA-typed donors. General study points: Productive rates of about 87% or about 30% were seen for most TCR beta V segments in an earlier analysis. Researchers counted some 150 TCR beta chains as cytomegalovirus-associated.

Turning to this clone: What it recognizes is unknown.

Germline CDR1 reads MNHEY; CDR2 reads SVGAGI. Trimming removed 6 bases at V and 1 base at J, with 12 bases between. The CDR3 contains 14 residues. In the PCR, 60 Vbeta and 13 Jbeta primers were used. Data came from immunoSEQ multiplex PCR; TCRdb stores just in-frame clones and leaves some out. This table holds around 80,000 clones, about 79% found once. Sequenced: PBMCs. J is TRBJ2-5 and V is TRBV6-5, with D possibly TRBD1 on 6 matching bases. The clonotype originates from a female donor in good health and CMV-seronegative. CDR3 region: CASRRDTSQETQYF. For the CDR3, the DNA is TGTGCCAGCAGAAGGGACACAAGCCAAGAGACCCAGTACTTC.